A selection of T cell receptor beta chains follows, all from one sample in a study of blood T cell repertoires in COVID-19. Clones were sequenced by immunoSEQ multiplex PCR, and TCRdb holds only the in-frame ones, with some missing. The data hold about 320,000 clones, with roughly 90% observed a single time. The sample was peripheral blood. All receptors come from a young man who had recovered from COVID-19. The CDR3 runs from the conserved cysteine through the conserved F or W. A D gene is named only where the DNA matches it firmly. The size of a clone is reported for some rows only, either as once, few or many, or as a class for expanded clones.

v_call	clone_size	d_call	j_call	cdr3_aa	cdr3_nt
TRBV27	.	.	TRBJ1-1	CASSPRAYTEAFF	TGTGCCAGCAGTCCGCGGGCGTACACTGAAGCTTTCTTT
TRBV7-2	.	.	TRBJ1-1	CASSFTGTPTEAFF	TGTGCCAGCAGCTTTACAGGGACCCCGACCGAAGCTTTCTTT
TRBV18	once	TRBD2	TRBJ2-3	CASSPNGGAADTQYF	TGTGCCAGCTCACCGAACGGGGGGGCCGCAGATACGCAGTATTTT
TRBV13	.	.	TRBJ1-2	CASRDTFNYGYTF	TGTGCCAGCAGGGACACTTTTAACTATGGCTACACCTTC
TRBV19	.	TRBD2	TRBJ2-7	CASNPSGGAYEQYF	TGTGCCAGTAATCCTAGCGGGGGGGCCTACGAGCAGTACTTC
TRBV19	.	.	TRBJ1-1	CASSPTSHRDSLATEAFF	TGTGCCAGTAGTCCCACGTCCCACAGGGATAGTCTCGCGACTGAAGCTTTCTTT
TRBV19	.	TRBD1	TRBJ2-7	CASSPGTGNYEQYF	TGTGCCAGTAGTCCGGGGACAGGGAACTACGAGCAGTACTTC
TRBV19	.	.	TRBJ1-1	CASKGRVGGLAEAFF	TGTGCCAGTAAAGGGCGGGTTGGTGGATTGGCTGAAGCTTTCTTT
TRBV6-6	once	TRBD1	TRBJ1-3	CASSPQGALRGNTIYF	TGTGCCAGCAGTCCCCAGGGGGCCCTTCGAGGAAACACCATATATTTT
TRBV5-1	.	.	TRBJ1-1	CASSMYIAGTEAFF	TGCGCCAGCAGCATGTACATCGCCGGGACAGAAGCTTTCTTT
TRBV5-1	.	TRBD2	TRBJ2-5	CASSLAGLAPQETQYF	TGCGCCAGCAGCTTGGCCGGACTAGCTCCTCAAGAGACCCAGTACTTC
TRBV6-6	.	.	TRBJ1-5	CASTRTNSNQPQHF	TGTGCCAGCACCCGGACAAATAGCAATCAGCCCCAGCATTTT
TRBV9	.	.	TRBJ1-1	CASSVARRGTEAFF	TGTGCCAGCAGCGTAGCTAGGAGGGGCACTGAAGCTTTCTTT
TRBV18	.	TRBD1	TRBJ2-7	CASSPETGSYEQYF	TGTGCCAGCTCACCAGAGACAGGGTCCTACGAGCAGTACTTC
TRBV20-1	.	.	TRBJ1-2	CSASLTGYGYTF	TGCAGTGCTAGTCTTACGGGTTATGGCTACACCTTC
TRBV24-1	.	.	TRBJ2-1	CATSDPTGNEQFF	TGTGCCACCAGTGATCCGACTGGCAATGAGCAGTTCTTC
TRBV9	.	.	TRBJ2-3	CASSVDGTSTDTQYF	TGTGCCAGCAGCGTAGACGGGACTAGCACAGATACGCAGTATTTT
TRBV21-1	.	.	TRBJ2-2	CASSTLFETGELFF	TGTGCCAGCAGCACCCTGTTTGAGACCGGGGAGCTGTTTTTT
TRBV6-5	.	TRBD1	TRBJ2-7	CASCLRDRLTYEQYF	TGTGCCAGTTGCCTACGGGACAGGCTAACCTACGAGCAGTACTTC
TRBV19	.	.	TRBJ2-3	CASSIGSGTDTQYF	TGTGCCAGTAGTATAGGGTCGGGCACAGATACGCAGTATTTT
TRBV3-1/TRBV3-2	.	TRBD1	TRBJ2-3	CASSQEIGTGGTDTQYF	TGTGCCAGCAGCCAAGAAATTGGGACAGGGGGCACAGATACGCAGTATTTT
TRBV5-1	.	.	TRBJ2-2	CASSLGQVAGELFF	TGCGCCAGCAGCTTGGGGCAAGTGGCCGGGGAGCTGTTTTTT
TRBV19	.	.	TRBJ1-5	CASSKSGDQPQHF	TGTGCCAGTAGTAAGTCGGGGGATCAGCCCCAGCATTTT
TRBV5-1	.	.	TRBJ2-7	CASSFGLDSYEQYF	TGCGCCAGCAGCTTTGGCCTTGACTCCTACGAGCAGTACTTC
TRBV5-1	.	.	TRBJ2-7	CASSWAGPNDEQYF	TGCGCCAGCAGCTGGGCTGGCCCTAACGACGAGCAGTACTTC
TRBV7-9	.	TRBD1	TRBJ1-2	CASSLIVQGRYGYTF	TGTGCCAGCAGCTTAATCGTACAGGGGAGATATGGCTACACCTTC
TRBV14	.	TRBD1	TRBJ2-5	CASSPLAGQGDHETQYF	TGTGCCAGCAGCCCCTTAGCGGGACAGGGGGATCATGAGACCCAGTACTTC
TRBV9	.	.	TRBJ1-2	CASSPVGAAIHGYTF	TGTGCCAGCAGCCCCGTTGGGGCTGCCATTCATGGCTACACCTTC
TRBV7-9	.	TRBD1	TRBJ1-6	CASSSGDRGRRSPLHF	TGTGCCAGCAGCTCCGGGGACAGGGGGCGCCGGTCACCCCTCCACTTT
TRBV5-5	.	TRBD1	TRBJ2-3	CASSFGQATDTQYF	TGTGCCAGCAGTTTTGGACAGGCCACAGATACGCAGTATTTT
TRBV7-9	.	.	TRBJ2-1	CASSSGLKANEQFF	TGTGCCAGCAGCTCAGGGCTTAAGGCGAATGAGCAGTTCTTC
TRBV11-3	.	.	TRBJ2-5	CASSRTSQETQYF	TGTGCCAGCAGCCGGACATCCCAAGAGACCCAGTACTTC
TRBV6-5	.	.	TRBJ1-6	CASRISNSPLHF	TGTGCCAGCAGGATCAGTAATTCACCCCTCCACTTT
TRBV7-9	.	TRBD1	TRBJ1-1	CASSGQGGTEAFF	TGTGCCAGCTCCGGACAGGGTGGAACTGAAGCTTTCTTT
TRBV29-1	.	.	TRBJ1-1	CSVLTVANTEAFF	TGCAGCGTCCTGACAGTTGCGAACACTGAAGCTTTCTTT